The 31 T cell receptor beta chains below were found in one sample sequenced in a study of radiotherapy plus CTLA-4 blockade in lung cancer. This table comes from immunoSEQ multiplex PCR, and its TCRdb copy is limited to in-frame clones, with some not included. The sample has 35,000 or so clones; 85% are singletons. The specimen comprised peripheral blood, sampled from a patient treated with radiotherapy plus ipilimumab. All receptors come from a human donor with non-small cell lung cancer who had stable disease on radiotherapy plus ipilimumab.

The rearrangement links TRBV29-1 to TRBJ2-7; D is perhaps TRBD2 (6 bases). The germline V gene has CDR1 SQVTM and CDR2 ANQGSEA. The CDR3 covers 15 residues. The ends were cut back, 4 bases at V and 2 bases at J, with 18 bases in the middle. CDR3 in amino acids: CSVVLAAGSPYEQYF. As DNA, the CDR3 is TGCAGCGTTGTATTAGCGGCGGGAAGCCCCTACGAGCAGTACTTC.

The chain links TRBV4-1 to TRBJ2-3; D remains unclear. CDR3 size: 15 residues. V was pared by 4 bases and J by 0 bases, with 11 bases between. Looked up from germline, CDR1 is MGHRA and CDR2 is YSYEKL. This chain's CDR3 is CASSPYGLSTDTQYF. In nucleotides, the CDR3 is TGCGCCAGCAGCCCGTACGGTCTTAGCACAGATACGCAGTATTTT.

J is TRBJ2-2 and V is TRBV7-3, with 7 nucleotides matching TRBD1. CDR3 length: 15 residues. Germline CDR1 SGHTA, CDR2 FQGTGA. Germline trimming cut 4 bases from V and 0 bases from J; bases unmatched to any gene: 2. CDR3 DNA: TGTGCCAGCAGCTCCGACAGGGCGAACACCGGGGAGCTGTTTTTT. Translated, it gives CASSSDRANTGELFF.

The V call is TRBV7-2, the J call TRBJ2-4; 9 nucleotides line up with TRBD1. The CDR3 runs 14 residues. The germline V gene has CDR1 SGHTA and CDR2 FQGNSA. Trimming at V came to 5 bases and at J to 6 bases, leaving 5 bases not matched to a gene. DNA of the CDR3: TGTGCCAGCAGCGTGGGACAGGGAAGAAACATTCAGTACTTC. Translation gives CASSVGQGRNIQYF.

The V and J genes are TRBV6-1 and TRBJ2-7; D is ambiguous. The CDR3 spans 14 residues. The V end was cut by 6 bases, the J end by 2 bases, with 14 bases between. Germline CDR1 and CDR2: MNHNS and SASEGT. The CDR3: CASSEMVRAYEQYF. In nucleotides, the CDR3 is TGTGCCAGCAGCGAGATGGTTCGCGCCTACGAGCAGTACTTC.

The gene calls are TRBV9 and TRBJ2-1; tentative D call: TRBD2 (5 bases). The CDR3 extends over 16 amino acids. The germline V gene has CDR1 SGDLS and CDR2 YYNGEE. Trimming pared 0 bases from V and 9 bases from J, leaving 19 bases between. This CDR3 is CASSVGATNPPIEQFF. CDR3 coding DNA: TGTGCCAGCAGCGTAGGGGCGACTAACCCCCCAATTGAGCAGTTCTTC.

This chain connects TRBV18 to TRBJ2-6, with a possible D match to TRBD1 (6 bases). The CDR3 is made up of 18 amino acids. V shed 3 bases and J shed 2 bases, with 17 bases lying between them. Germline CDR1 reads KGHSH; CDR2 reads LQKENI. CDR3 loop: CASSPTRAGVPGANVLTF. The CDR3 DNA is TGTGCCAGCTCACCGACGCGGGCAGGGGTTCCTGGGGCCAACGTCCTGACTTTC. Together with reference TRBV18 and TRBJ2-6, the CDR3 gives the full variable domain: NAGVMQNPRHLVRRRGQEARLRCSPMKGHSHVYWYRQLPEEGLKFMVYLQKENIIDESGMPKERFSAEFPKEGPSILRIQQVVRGDSAAYFCASSPTRAGVPGANVLTFGAGSRLTVL.

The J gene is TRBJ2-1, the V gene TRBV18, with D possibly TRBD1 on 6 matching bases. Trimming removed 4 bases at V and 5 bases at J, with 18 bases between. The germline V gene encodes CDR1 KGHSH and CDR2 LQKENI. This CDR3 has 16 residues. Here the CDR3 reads CASSLPGHILNNEQFF. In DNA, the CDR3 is TGTGCCAGCTCACTGCCGGGACACATCTTGAACAATGAGCAGTTCTTC.

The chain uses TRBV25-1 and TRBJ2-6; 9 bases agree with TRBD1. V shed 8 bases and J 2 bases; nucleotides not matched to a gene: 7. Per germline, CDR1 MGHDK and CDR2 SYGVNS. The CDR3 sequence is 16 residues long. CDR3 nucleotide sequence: TGTGCCAGCGCTACAGGGGGCCTCGCTGGGGCCAACGTCCTGACTTTC. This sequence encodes CASATGGLAGANVLTF. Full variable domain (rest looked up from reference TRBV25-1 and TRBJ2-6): EADIYQTPRYLVIGTGKKITLECSQTMGHDKMYWYQQDPGMELHLIHYSYGVNSTEKGDLSSESTVSRIRTEHFPLTLESARPSHTSQYLCASATGGLAGANVLTFGAGSRLTVL.

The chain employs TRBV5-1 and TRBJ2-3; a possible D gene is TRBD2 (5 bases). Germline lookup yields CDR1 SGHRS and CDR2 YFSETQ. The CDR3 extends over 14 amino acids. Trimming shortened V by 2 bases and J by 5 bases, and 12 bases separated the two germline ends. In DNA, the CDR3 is TGCGCCAGCAGCTTCCGACTACCAGGAGATACGCAGTATTTT. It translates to CASSFRLPGDTQYF.

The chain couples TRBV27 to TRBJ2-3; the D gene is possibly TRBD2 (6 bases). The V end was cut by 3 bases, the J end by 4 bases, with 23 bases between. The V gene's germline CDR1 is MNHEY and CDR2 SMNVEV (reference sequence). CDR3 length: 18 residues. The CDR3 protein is CASSLPTIGGLGADTQYF. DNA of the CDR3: TGTGCCAGCAGTTTGCCAACGATCGGAGGGCTTGGCGCAGATACGCAGTATTTT.

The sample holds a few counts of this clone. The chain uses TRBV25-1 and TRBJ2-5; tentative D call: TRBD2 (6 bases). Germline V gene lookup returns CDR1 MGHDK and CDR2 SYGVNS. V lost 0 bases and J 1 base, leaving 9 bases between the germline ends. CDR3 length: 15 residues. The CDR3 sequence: CASSEYGGTQETQYF. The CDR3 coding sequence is TGTGCCAGCAGTGAATACGGGGGAACCCAAGAGACCCAGTACTTC.

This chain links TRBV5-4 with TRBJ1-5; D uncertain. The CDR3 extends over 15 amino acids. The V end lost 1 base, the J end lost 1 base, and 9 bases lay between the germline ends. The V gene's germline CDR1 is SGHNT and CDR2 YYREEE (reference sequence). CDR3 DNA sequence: TGTGCCAGCAGCTTGAACCCGGAGAGCAATCAGCCCCAGCATTTT. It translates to CASSLNPESNQPQHF.

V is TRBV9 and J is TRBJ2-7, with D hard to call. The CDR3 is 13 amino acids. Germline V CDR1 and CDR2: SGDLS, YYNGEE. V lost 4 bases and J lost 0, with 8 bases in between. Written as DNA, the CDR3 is TGTGCCAGCAGCCTTCTACCCTCCTACGAGCAGTACTTC. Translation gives CASSLLPSYEQYF.

CDR3 DNA: TGTGCCAGTCGGTGGCTAGCGGGAGAAAGCTCCTACAATGAGCAGTTCTTC. Its translation: CASRWLAGESSYNEQFF. This chain links TRBV19 with TRBJ2-1; 10 bases match TRBD2. This CDR3 is 17 amino acids long. Germline V gives CDR1 LNHDA, CDR2 SQIVND (reference sequence). V dropped 8 bases and J dropped 0; count of bases not matched to a gene: 10.

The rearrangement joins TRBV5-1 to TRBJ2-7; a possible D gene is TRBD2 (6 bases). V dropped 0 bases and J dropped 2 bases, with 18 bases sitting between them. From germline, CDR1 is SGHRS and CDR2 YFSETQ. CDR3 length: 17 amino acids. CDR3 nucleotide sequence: TGCGCCAGCAGCTTGGGTAGCGGAGGGCAAGGGGCCTACGAGCAGTACTTC. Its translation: CASSLGSGGQGAYEQYF.

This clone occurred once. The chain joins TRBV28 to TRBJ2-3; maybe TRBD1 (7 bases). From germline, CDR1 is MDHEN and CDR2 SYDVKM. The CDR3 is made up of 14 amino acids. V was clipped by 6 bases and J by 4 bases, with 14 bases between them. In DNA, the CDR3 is TGTGCCAGCAGCGGTACCAGGGGGGCAGATACGCAGTATTTT. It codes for CASSGTRGADTQYF.

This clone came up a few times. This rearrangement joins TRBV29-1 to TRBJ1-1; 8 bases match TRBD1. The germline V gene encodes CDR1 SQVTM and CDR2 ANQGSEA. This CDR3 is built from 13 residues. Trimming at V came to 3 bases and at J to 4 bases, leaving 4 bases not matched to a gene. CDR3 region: CSVDAGGRTEAFF. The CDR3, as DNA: TGCAGCGTTGACGCAGGGGGCCGCACTGAAGCTTTCTTT.

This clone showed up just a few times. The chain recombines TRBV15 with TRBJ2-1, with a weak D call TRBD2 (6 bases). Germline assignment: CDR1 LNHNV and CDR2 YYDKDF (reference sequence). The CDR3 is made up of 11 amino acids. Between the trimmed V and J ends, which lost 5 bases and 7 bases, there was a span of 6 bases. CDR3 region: CATSGGNEQFF. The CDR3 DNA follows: TGTGCCACCAGCGGGGGGAATGAGCAGTTCTTC.

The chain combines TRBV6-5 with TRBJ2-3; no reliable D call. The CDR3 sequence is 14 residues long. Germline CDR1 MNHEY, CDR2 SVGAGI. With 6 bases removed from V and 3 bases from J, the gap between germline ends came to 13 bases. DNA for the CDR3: TGTGCCAGCAGCCCCTCGGTAGCTACAGATACGCAGTATTTT. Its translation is CASSPSVATDTQYF.

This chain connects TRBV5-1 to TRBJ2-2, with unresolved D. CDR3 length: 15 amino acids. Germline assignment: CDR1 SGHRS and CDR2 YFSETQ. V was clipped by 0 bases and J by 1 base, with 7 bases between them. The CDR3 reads CASSLVPENTGELFF. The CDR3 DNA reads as TGCGCCAGCAGCTTGGTACCAGAGAACACCGGGGAGCTGTTTTTT.

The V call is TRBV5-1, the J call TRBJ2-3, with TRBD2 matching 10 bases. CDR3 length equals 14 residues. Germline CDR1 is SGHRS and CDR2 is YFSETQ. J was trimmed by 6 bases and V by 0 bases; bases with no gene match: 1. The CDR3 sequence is CASSLGLAGDTQYF. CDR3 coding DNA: TGCGCCAGCAGCTTGGGACTAGCGGGTGATACGCAGTATTTT. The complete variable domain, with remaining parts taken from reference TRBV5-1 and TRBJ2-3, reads KAGVTQTPRYLIKTRGQQVTLSCSPISGHRSVSWYQQTPGQGLQFLFEYFSETQRNKGNFPGRFSGRQFSNSRSEMNVSTLELGDSALYLCASSLGLAGDTQYFGPGTRLTVL.

The CDR3 protein is CASSIEGPRGRNEQFF. The CDR3 coding sequence is TGTGCCAGTAGTATAGAGGGTCCCCGGGGGAGGAATGAGCAGTTCTTC. The chain employs TRBV19 and TRBJ2-1; D possibly corresponds to TRBD2 (6 bases). CDR1 LNHDA and CDR2 SQIVND come from the germline V gene (reference sequence). The CDR3 is made up of 16 amino acids. Between the trimmed V and J ends, which lost 0 bases and 7 bases, there was a span of 16 bases.

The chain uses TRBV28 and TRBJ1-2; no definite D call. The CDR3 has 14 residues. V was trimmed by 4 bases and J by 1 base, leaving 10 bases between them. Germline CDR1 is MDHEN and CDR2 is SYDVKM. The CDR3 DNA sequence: TGTGCCAGCAGTTCCCAACGGGGTAACTATGGCTACACCTTC. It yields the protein CASSSQRGNYGYTF.

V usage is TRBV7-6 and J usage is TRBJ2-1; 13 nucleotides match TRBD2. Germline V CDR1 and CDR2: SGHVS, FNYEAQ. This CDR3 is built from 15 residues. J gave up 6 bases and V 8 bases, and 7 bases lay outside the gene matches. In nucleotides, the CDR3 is TGTGCCAGCTCAACGGGACTAGCGGGGTCCAATGAGCAGTTCTTC. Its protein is CASSTGLAGSNEQFF.

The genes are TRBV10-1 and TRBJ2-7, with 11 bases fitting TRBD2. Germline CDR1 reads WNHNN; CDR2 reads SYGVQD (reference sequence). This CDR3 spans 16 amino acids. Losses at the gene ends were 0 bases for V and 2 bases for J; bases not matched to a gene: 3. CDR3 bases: TGCGCCAGCAGTGAGTCTAGCGGGAGGGAAGCCTACGAGCAGTACTTC. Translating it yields CASSESSGREAYEQYF.

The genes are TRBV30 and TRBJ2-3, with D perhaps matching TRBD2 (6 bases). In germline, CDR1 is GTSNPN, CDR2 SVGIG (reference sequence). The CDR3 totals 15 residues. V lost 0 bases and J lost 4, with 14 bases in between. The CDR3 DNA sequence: TGTGCCTGGAGTGTCCCACCCCAGCGGGCAGATACGCAGTATTTT. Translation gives CAWSVPPQRADTQYF.

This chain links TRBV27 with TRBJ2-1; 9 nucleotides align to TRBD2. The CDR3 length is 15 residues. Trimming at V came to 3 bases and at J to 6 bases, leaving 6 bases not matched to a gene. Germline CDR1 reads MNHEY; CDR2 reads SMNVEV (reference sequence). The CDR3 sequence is CASSFGGRAFNEQFF. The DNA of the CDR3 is TGTGCCAGCAGTTTCGGCGGGAGGGCGTTCAATGAGCAGTTCTTC.

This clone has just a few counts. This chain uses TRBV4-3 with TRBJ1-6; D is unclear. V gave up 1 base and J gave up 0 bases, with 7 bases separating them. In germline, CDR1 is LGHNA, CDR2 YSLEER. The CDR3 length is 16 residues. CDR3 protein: CASSQGQSSYNSPLHF. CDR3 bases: TGCGCCAGCAGCCAAGGACAATCCTCCTATAATTCACCCCTCCACTTT.

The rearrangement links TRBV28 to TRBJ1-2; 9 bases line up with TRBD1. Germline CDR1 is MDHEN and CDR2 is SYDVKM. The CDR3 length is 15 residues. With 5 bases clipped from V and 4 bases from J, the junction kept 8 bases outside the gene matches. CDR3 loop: CASSKTGTGRYGYTF. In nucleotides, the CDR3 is TGTGCCAGCAGTAAAACCGGGACAGGGCGCTATGGCTACACCTTC.

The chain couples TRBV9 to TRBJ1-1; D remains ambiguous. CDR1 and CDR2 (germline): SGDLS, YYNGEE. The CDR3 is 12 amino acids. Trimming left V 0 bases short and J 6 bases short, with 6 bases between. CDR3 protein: CASSVDNAEAFF. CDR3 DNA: TGTGCCAGCAGCGTAGACAACGCTGAAGCTTTCTTT. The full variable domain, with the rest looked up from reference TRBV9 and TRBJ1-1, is DSGVTQTPKHLITATGQRVTLRCSPRSGDLSVYWYQQSLDQGLQFLIQYYNGEERAKGNILERFSAQQFPDLHSELNLSSLELGDSALYFCASSVDNAEAFFGQGTRLTVV.